The present TCR beta chain was sequenced within a study of T cells in Graves' hyperthyroidism and ophthalmopathy. This clonotype turned up a few times. Its target is unknown. Regarding the study as a whole: From stable hyperthyroidism, ophthalmopathy was separated by a 13 V-J model. Blood samples included most of the expanded thyroid clonotypes exceeding 0.001.

The definition of stable Graves' hyperthyroidism was no ophthalmopathy progression within 18 months. It was uncontrolled infection, other autoimmune disease, pregnancy or lactation that excluded patients. RNA transcripts yielded amplified TCR beta CDR3 regions. The TCR CDR3 first-round RT-PCR relied on the HTBI primer set. TCRdb re-called the multiplex PCR reads with MiXCR, one entry per CDR3 protein. Altogether some 400,000 distinct CDR3 sequences are present, approximately 15% being singletons, with the ten largest covering 9.5% to 12%. V was clipped by 0 bases and J by 0 bases, with 7 bases between them. The V gene's germline CDR1 is SGHRS and CDR2 YFSETQ. The CDR3 runs to 14 residues.

The chain has TRBV5-1 and TRBJ2-7; a possible D gene is TRBD1 (5 bases). Sample: blood. The sequence was collected from a woman aged 60-70 years with Graves' hyperthyroidism. The CDR3 region has the DNA TGCGCCAGCAGCTTGGTACAGGCCTCCTACGAGCAGTACTTC. Its protein product is CASSLVQASYEQYF.